This TCR beta chain was sequenced for a study of CD8+ T cells in alopecia areata. Findings and caveats of the study: Especially in alopecia totalis/universalis, lesional scalp showed greater clonality than normal scalp did. A single nonresponder leaves the baseline CD8+ expansion link to response uncertain.

In this sample, this clone turned up once. Antigen specificity is unknown. Treatment described: oral pan-JAK inhibitor, 5-10 mg twice daily. RNA extraction and reverse transcription yielded cDNA as sequencing template. TCRdb's copy holds only in-frame clones and misses some; the assay was immunoSEQ multiplex PCR. The top ten hold 0.48% of the sample, which has roughly 200,000 clones, around two fifths seen once. CDR3 length equals 12 residues. From germline, CDR1 is SNHLY and CDR2 FYNNEI. Trimming took 3 bases from V and 7 from J, leaving 9 bases between them. This chain connects TRBV2 to TRBJ1-2; D gene unclear. Here the sequenced sample was CD4+ T cells sorted from blood, taken at week 34, from a patient treated with tofacitinib. The origin of this receptor is a human donor with alopecia areata. The CDR3 DNA sequence: TGTGCCAGCAGTGATTCATTCTCTGGCTACACCTTC. This sequence encodes CASSDSFSGYTF.